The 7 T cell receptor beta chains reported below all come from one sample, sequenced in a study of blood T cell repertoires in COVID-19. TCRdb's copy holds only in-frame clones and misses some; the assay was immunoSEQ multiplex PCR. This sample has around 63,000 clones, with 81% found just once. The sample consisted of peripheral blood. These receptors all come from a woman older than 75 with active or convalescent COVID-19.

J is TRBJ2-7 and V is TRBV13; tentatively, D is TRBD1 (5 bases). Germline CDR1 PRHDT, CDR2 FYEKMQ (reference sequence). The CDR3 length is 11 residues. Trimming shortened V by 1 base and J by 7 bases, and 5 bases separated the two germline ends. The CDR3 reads CASSLDREQYF. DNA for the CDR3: TGTGCCAGCAGCTTAGACAGGGAGCAGTACTTC. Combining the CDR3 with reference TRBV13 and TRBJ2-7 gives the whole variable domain AAGVIQSPRHLIKEKRETATLKCYPIPRHDTVYWYQQGPGQDPQFLISFYEKMQSDKGSIPDRFSAQQFSDYHSELNMSSLELGDSALYFCASSLDREQYFGPGTRLTVT.

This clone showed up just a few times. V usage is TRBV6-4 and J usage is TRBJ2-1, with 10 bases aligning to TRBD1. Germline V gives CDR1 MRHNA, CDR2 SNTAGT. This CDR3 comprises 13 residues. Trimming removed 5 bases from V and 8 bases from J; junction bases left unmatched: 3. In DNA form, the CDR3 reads TGTGCCAGCAGTCACGGACAGGGGGATGAGCAGTTCTTC. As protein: CASSHGQGDEQFF.

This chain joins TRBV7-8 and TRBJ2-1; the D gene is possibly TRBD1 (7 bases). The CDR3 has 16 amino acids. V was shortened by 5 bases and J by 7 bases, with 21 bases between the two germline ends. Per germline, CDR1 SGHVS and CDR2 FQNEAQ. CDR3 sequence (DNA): TGTGCCAGCAGCCCTTCGGGCGGGGTGACAGGGAATGAGCAGTTCTTC. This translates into CASSPSGGVTGNEQFF.

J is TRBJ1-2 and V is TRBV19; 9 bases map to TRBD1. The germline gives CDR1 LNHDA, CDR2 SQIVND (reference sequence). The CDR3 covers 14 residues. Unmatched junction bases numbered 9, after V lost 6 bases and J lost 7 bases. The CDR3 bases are TGTGCCAGTAGGACACAGGGGGCGGACGGTGGCTACACCTTC. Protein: CASRTQGADGGYTF.

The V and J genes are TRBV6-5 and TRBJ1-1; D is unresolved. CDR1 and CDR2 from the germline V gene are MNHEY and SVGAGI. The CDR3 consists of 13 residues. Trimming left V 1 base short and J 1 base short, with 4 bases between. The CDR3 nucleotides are TGTGCCAGCAGTTACTTCCAGAACACTGAAGCTTTCTTT. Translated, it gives CASSYFQNTEAFF.

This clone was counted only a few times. CDR3 protein: CASSVDGGQGAEAFF. CDR3 nucleotide sequence: TGTGCCAGCAGCGTAGACGGGGGCCAGGGGGCTGAAGCTTTCTTT. The chain carries TRBV9 and TRBJ1-1, with 7 nucleotides matching TRBD1. V shed 0 bases and J 6 bases; nucleotides not matched to a gene: 8. The CDR3 extends over 15 amino acids. Germline V CDR1 and CDR2: SGDLS, YYNGEE. Based on the CDR3 plus reference TRBV9 and TRBJ1-1, the full variable domain is DSGVTQTPKHLITATGQRVTLRCSPRSGDLSVYWYQQSLDQGLQFLIQYYNGEERAKGNILERFSAQQFPDLHSELNLSSLELGDSALYFCASSVDGGQGAEAFFGQGTRLTVV.

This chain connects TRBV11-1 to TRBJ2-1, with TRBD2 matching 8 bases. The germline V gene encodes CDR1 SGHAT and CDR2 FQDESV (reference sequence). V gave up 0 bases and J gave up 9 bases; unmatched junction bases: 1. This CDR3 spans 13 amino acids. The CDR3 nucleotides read TGTGCCAGCAGCTTAGCGGGGACTAGTGAGCAGTTCTTC. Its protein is CASSLAGTSEQFF.